The 30 T cell receptor beta chains presented below share a single source sample, sequenced in a study of Ad26.COV2.S vaccination and SARS-CoV-2 variants (dated by TCRdb to about 2021). Library prep was done by the immunoSEQ multiplex PCR assay. This is the immuneACCESS table as TCRdb keeps it, with only in-frame sequences that have V and J called. A part of the clones is gone; compared with another copy, unresolved V genes explain less than half, and the rest is unexplained. Within this sample are approximately 340,000 clones, with roughly 94% of them counted one time only. The top ten constitute roughly 3.9% of the sample. Reading the label with the study, this specimen's time point is: individuals recovered from natural SARS-CoV-2 infection. The source material was peripheral blood, sampled after recovery from COVID-19. The receptors were sampled from a human donor who had recovered from COVID-19.

The J gene is TRBJ2-7, the V gene TRBV13; TRBD2 aligns across 11 bases. With V trimmed by 5 bases and J by 7 bases, 13 bases remained unmatched. The germline CDR1 and CDR2 sequences are PRHDT and FYEKMQ (reference sequence). The CDR3 is made up of 16 amino acids. The CDR3 loop is CASSPGVLAGEWEQYF. The CDR3 DNA reads as TGTGCCAGCAGCCCCGGGGTACTAGCGGGGGAATGGGAGCAGTACTTC.

The chain links TRBV27 to TRBJ1-1; D is perhaps TRBD1 (5 bases). Trimming took 2 bases from V and 1 from J, leaving 20 bases between them. This CDR3 is 18 amino acids long. Germline V gene sequence: CDR1 MNHEY, CDR2 SMNVEV (reference sequence). The CDR3 here is CASSLTGESRGENTEAFF. The CDR3 DNA reads TGTGCCAGCAGTTTAACGGGAGAGTCGCGGGGGGAGAACACTGAAGCTTTCTTT.

The chain employs TRBV11-2 and TRBJ2-5, with no clear D. V was pared by 4 bases and J by 0 bases, with 12 bases between. The CDR3 has 15 amino acids. The germline V gene encodes CDR1 SGHAT and CDR2 FQNNGV. The CDR3 bases are TGTGCCAGCAGCTCCTGGGCCCGAGACCAAGAGACCCAGTACTTC. Protein sequence: CASSSWARDQETQYF.

J is TRBJ1-1 and V is TRBV3-1 (or the pseudogene TRBV3-2), with a possible D match to TRBD1 (6 bases). V lost 1 base and J lost 9, with 15 bases in between. The germline gives CDR1 LGHDT, CDR2 YNNKEL (reference sequence). The CDR3 contains 14 residues. The CDR3 loop reads CASSQATGAVQAFF. The CDR3 DNA follows: TGTGCCAGCAGCCAAGCTACGGGGGCGGTTCAAGCTTTCTTT.

This chain connects TRBV29-1 to TRBJ1-2, with TRBD1 matching over 7 bases. The CDR3 is made up of 11 amino acids. Germline CDR1 and CDR2: SQVTM and ANQGSEA. V was pared by 7 bases and J by 10 bases, with 9 bases of the junction left unmatched. CDR3 amino acids: CSAKGQRIYTF. CDR3 bases: TGCAGCGCAAAGGGACAGCGGATCTACACCTTC. Looking up the rest from reference TRBV29-1 and TRBJ1-2 gives the full variable domain: SAVISQKPSRDICQRGTSLTIQCQVDSQVTMMFWYRQQPGQSLTLIATANQGSEATYESGFVIDKFPISRPNLTFSTLTVSNMSPEDSSIYLCSAKGQRIYTFGSGTRLTVV.

This chain connects TRBV2 to TRBJ1-1; possible D gene TRBD1, 5 bases. Between the trimmed V and J ends, which lost 5 bases and 7 bases, there was a span of 14 bases. CDR3 length equals 13 residues. The V gene's germline CDR1 is SNHLY and CDR2 FYNNEI. The DNA of the CDR3 is TGTGCCAGCAGTATGGGACCGGGCCTTGAAGCTTTCTTT. Its protein is CASSMGPGLEAFF.

The genes are TRBV27 and TRBJ2-6; D unresolved. The V gene's germline CDR1 is MNHEY and CDR2 SMNVEV (reference sequence). V was cut by 0 bases and J by 2 bases, with 11 bases left in between. There are 17 residues in the CDR3. The CDR3 DNA reads as TGTGCCAGCAGTTTATCCCCGTATGAGGCTGGGGCCAACGTCCTGACTTTC. As protein: CASSLSPYEAGANVLTF.

The chain carries TRBV9 and TRBJ1-1, with 9 positions matching TRBD1. Germline loops: CDR1 SGDLS, CDR2 YYNGEE. The CDR3 loop spans 16 amino acids. J lost 4 bases, V lost 0 bases, and 7 bases had no gene match. CDR3 nucleotides: TGTGCCAGCAGCGTAGGGACAGGGGAGGTCGGCACTGAAGCTTTCTTT. Amino acid sequence: CASSVGTGEVGTEAFF.

This chain links TRBV7-2 with TRBJ2-7, with D hard to call. V dropped 3 bases and J dropped 0 bases, with 3 bases sitting between them. The CDR3 extends over 12 amino acids. From germline, CDR1 is SGHTA and CDR2 FQGNSA. CDR3 in DNA: TGTGCCAGCAGCTTCTTCTCCTACGAGCAGTACTTC. It codes for CASSFFSYEQYF.

The genes are TRBV7-9 and TRBJ1-3; TRBD1 matches at 7 bases. The CDR3 contains 14 residues. Trimming cost V 11 bases and J 2 bases; bases outside gene matches: 9. The germline V gene encodes CDR1 SEHNR and CDR2 FQNEAQ (reference sequence). In DNA, the CDR3 is TGTGCCCTACCGGGACAGCTCCCTGGAAACACCATATATTTT. Translating gives CALPGQLPGNTIYF.

V is TRBV24-1 and J is TRBJ2-5; D tentatively fits TRBD1 or TRBD2 (6 bases each). V was clipped by 11 bases and J by 2 bases, with 20 bases between them. CDR1 KGHDR and CDR2 SFDVKD come from the germline V gene. The CDR3 has 15 amino acids. Here the CDR3 reads CAIRQGRKGQETQYF. CDR3 sequence (DNA): TGTGCCATCAGGCAGGGGAGGAAGGGGCAAGAGACCCAGTACTTC.

V and J are TRBV27 and TRBJ1-6; unclear D gene. Trimming took 7 bases from V and 4 from J, leaving 8 bases between them. The CDR3 sequence is 13 residues long. Germline CDR1 reads MNHEY; CDR2 reads SMNVEV (reference sequence). For the CDR3, the DNA is TGTGCCAGCACGGCACGTTATAATTCACCCCTCCACTTT. Encoded protein: CASTARYNSPLHF.

V is TRBV7-2 and J is TRBJ1-2; maybe TRBD1 (5 bases). Germline V gene sequence: CDR1 SGHTA, CDR2 FQGNSA. The CDR3 is 14 residues long. V was cut by 5 bases and J by 2 bases, with 12 bases left in between. For the CDR3, the DNA is TGTGCCAGCAGCAGGGACTGGACCAACTATGGCTACACCTTC. Translation gives CASSRDWTNYGYTF.

This chain links TRBV5-1 with TRBJ1-3; TRBD1 matches at 7 bases. J was trimmed by 4 bases and V by 2 bases; bases with no gene match: 6. Germline CDR1 reads SGHRS; CDR2 reads YFSETQ. This CDR3 has 15 amino acids. The CDR3 loop reads CASSLTGAEGNTIYF. The CDR3 nucleotides are TGCGCCAGCAGCTTAACAGGGGCAGAAGGAAACACCATATATTTT.

The chain combines TRBV7-2 with TRBJ2-1, with 11 nucleotides matching TRBD2. Germline CDR1 and CDR2: SGHTA and FQGNSA. With V trimmed by 4 bases and J by 4 bases, 6 bases remained unmatched. The CDR3 runs 16 residues. CDR3 in amino acids: CASSSTSGVSYNEQFF. The CDR3 DNA is TGTGCCAGCAGCTCGACTAGCGGGGTGAGTTACAATGAGCAGTTCTTC.

This chain links TRBV2 with TRBJ2-3; 12 bases agree with TRBD2. Looked up from germline, CDR1 is SNHLY and CDR2 is FYNNEI. The CDR3 has 17 amino acids. V was clipped by 6 bases and J by 0 bases; unmatched bases: 7. CDR3 residues: CASRETSGGTSTDTQYF. The CDR3 DNA reads as TGTGCCAGCAGGGAAACTAGCGGGGGGACCAGCACAGATACGCAGTATTTT. The variable domain in full, completed from reference TRBV2 and TRBJ2-3, reads EPEVTQTPSHQVTQMGQEVILRCVPISNHLYFYWYRQILGQKVEFLVSFYNNEISEKSEIFDDQFSVERPDGSNFTLKIRSTKLEDSAMYFCASRETSGGTSTDTQYFGPGTRLTVL.

V and J are TRBV4-3 and TRBJ2-1, with D perhaps assigned TRBD1 or TRBD2 (6 bases each). Per germline, CDR1 LGHNA and CDR2 YSLEER. V lost 5 bases to trimming and J lost 2 bases, with 10 bases between them. This CDR3 has 14 residues. The CDR3 reads CASSGGPAYNEQFF. As DNA, the CDR3 is TGCGCCAGCAGCGGGGGGCCGGCCTACAATGAGCAGTTCTTC.

The V gene is TRBV20-1, the J gene TRBJ1-5; 9 positions agree with TRBD1. Germline loops: CDR1 DFQATT, CDR2 SNEGSKA (reference sequence). V lost 4 bases, J lost 4 bases, and 2 bases stayed unmatched. The CDR3 runs to 13 residues. The CDR3 protein is CSATDRGNQPQHF. As DNA, the CDR3 is TGCAGTGCTACTGACAGGGGGAATCAGCCCCAGCATTTT.

The chain recombines TRBV11-2 with TRBJ1-6; D might be TRBD1 (5 bases). The V gene's germline CDR1 is SGHAT and CDR2 FQNNGV. V was clipped by 1 base and J by 6 bases, with 13 bases between them. There are 16 residues in the CDR3. This CDR3 is CASSLVGTGVNSPLHF. For the CDR3, the DNA is TGTGCCAGCAGCTTAGTAGGGACGGGTGTTAATTCACCCCTCCACTTT.

This chain connects TRBV24-1 to TRBJ2-1; the match to TRBD2 covers 10 bases. Germline CDR1 KGHDR, CDR2 SFDVKD. V shed 10 bases, J shed 12 bases, and the junction held 14 bases outside the gene matches. This CDR3 has 14 residues. CDR3 in amino acids: CATGGRAGGLGQFF. DNA of the CDR3: TGTGCCACGGGAGGGAGAGCGGGGGGGCTAGGGCAGTTCTTC.

J is TRBJ1-2 and V is TRBV13, with TRBD1 identical over 7 bases. Germline assignment: CDR1 PRHDT and CDR2 FYEKMQ (reference sequence). V was clipped by 7 bases and J by 0 bases; unmatched bases: 5. The CDR3 sequence is 14 residues long. The CDR3 nucleotides are TGTGCCAGCAACGGACAGGAGCCTAACTATGGCTACACCTTC. It is translated as CASNGQEPNYGYTF.

V is TRBV25-1 and J is TRBJ1-6; D is perhaps TRBD1 (5 bases). This CDR3 region has 17 residues. V gave up 9 bases and J gave up 6 bases, with 24 bases separating them. Per germline, CDR1 MGHDK and CDR2 SYGVNS. The CDR3 nucleotides read TGTGCCAGTAGCCCAAAGAAGTGGGGACGGCTTAATTCACCCCTCCACTTT. It yields the protein CASSPKKWGRLNSPLHF.

This chain uses TRBV18 with TRBJ1-2; TRBD1 is a possible D gene (6 bases). The ends were cut back, 2 bases at V and 3 bases at J, with 16 bases in the middle. CDR3 length equals 16 residues. Germline V gives CDR1 KGHSH, CDR2 LQKENI. CDR3 region: CASSPTISRGDYGYTF. In DNA, the CDR3 is TGTGCCAGCTCACCAACGATCTCTAGGGGGGACTATGGCTACACCTTC.

J is TRBJ2-3 and V is TRBV27; no definite D call. The germline V and J ends were trimmed by 6 bases and 3 bases, with 10 bases remaining between them. The CDR3 consists of 13 residues. Germline loops: CDR1 MNHEY, CDR2 SMNVEV (reference sequence). The CDR3 sequence: CASRSTNTDTQYF. In DNA, the CDR3 is TGTGCCAGCAGATCGACCAATACAGATACGCAGTATTTT.

The chain couples TRBV5-5 to TRBJ1-2, with D uncertain. This CDR3 comprises 13 residues. Per the germline V gene, CDR1 is SGHKS and CDR2 is YYEKEE (reference sequence). V lost 4 bases and J lost 2, with 9 bases in between. This CDR3 reads CASSPGANYGYTF. The CDR3 nucleotides read TGTGCCAGCAGCCCAGGAGCGAACTATGGCTACACCTTC.

The chain carries TRBV20-1 and TRBJ1-3; unclear D gene. With 3 bases removed from V and 7 bases from J, the gap between germline ends came to 13 bases. The CDR3 has 13 amino acids. Germline V gene sequence: CDR1 DFQATT, CDR2 SNEGSKA (reference sequence). CDR3 in amino acids: CSASAGALNTIYF. The CDR3 coding sequence is TGCAGTGCTAGTGCAGGAGCCCTTAACACCATATATTTT.

The chain employs TRBV9 and TRBJ2-1, with 7 bases lining up with TRBD2. The CDR3 totals 14 residues. In germline, CDR1 is SGDLS, CDR2 YYNGEE. The J segment lost 9 bases and the V segment lost 0 bases, leaving 6 bases of the junction unmatched. The DNA of the CDR3 is TGTGCCAGCAGCGTAGGGTCGGCGGGAGTTGAGCAGTTCTTC. Amino acid sequence: CASSVGSAGVEQFF.

The rearrangement links TRBV27 to TRBJ2-1; D is perhaps TRBD2 (6 bases). Trimming removed 0 bases at V and 4 bases at J, with 10 bases between. The germline gives CDR1 MNHEY, CDR2 SMNVEV (reference sequence). The CDR3 is made up of 15 amino acids. The CDR3 region has the DNA TGTGCCAGCAGTTTATCTGCGGGGACGTACAATGAGCAGTTCTTC. It translates to CASSLSAGTYNEQFF.

This sequence joins TRBV7-9 and TRBJ1-5; 11 bases line up with TRBD1. The germline gives CDR1 SEHNR, CDR2 FQNEAQ (reference sequence). V was clipped by 5 bases and J by 7 bases; unmatched bases: 13. The CDR3 sequence is 17 residues long. As DNA, the CDR3 is TGTGCCAGCAGCCCCTGGGTGGGACAGGGGGGCTCCCAGCCCCAGCATTTT. It specifies CASSPWVGQGGSQPQHF.

The chain combines TRBV29-1 with TRBJ1-1, with D tentatively TRBD1 (6 bases). Germline lookup yields CDR1 SQVTM and CDR2 ANQGSEA. The V end lost 0 bases, the J end lost 6 bases, and 8 bases lay between the germline ends. This CDR3 is built from 12 residues. The CDR3 region is CSVEDRTAEAFF. The CDR3 DNA is TGCAGCGTTGAAGATAGGACAGCTGAAGCTTTCTTT.